This TCR beta chain was profiled in a study of T-cell memory formation after mild COVID-19. Study-level background: Clusters were largely donor specific.

TCRdb re-called the 5' RACE reads through MiXCR, storing one row per CDR3 protein. The profile shows about 110,000 distinct CDR3 sequences, about a sixth of them singletons. Study results and limitations: Some SARS-CoV-2-responding clones were already detected in memory before infection. Contracting clones from day 15 to 85 had balanced CD4/CD8; later expanders favoured CD4+.

The trim removed 10 bases at V and 2 bases at J, leaving 3 bases unmatched. This CDR3 has 13 amino acids. Germline V gene data show CDR1 as KGHDR and CDR2 as SFDVKD. A word on this clonotype: No antigen is known for it.

This chain uses TRBV24-1 with TRBJ1-5, with 8 positions matching TRBD1. This TCR derives from an adult woman who had mild COVID-19 (a few samples of this study predate the infection). Cell type and time point are not known. The sample taken for sequencing was PBMCs or a T cell subset sorted from them (not recorded which). CDR3 sequence (DNA): TGTGCCACGCAGGGACAGGGCAATCAGCCCCAGCATTTT. Translating gives CATQGQGNQPQHF.